Shown below are 9 T cell receptor beta chains from a single sample sequenced in a study of T-cell reconstitution after alpha-beta-depleted transplantation in children (dated by TCRdb to between 2015 and 2016). The protocol used for the library was PCR. The reads were generated on an Illumina HiSeq 2500. To normalize quantification of the TCRbeta repertoire, the TCR libraries were built with molecular barcoding that relied on unique molecular identifiers. The public reads were run again by TCRdb, first through fastp at Q25 and then through MiXCR, and only productive beta chains were kept. Identical CDR3 proteins give one entry, which carries the most common genes and DNA. The sample table lists 500,000 to 750,000 distinct CDR3 sequences, 10% to 15% of them with a count of one. The ten largest clones represent approximately 2% of the sample. The sample's treatment or condition, from its label and the paper: allogeneic hematopoietic cell transplantation with graft depleted of TCRalphabeta T cells and CD19 B cells.

The material sequenced was PBMCs, mostly from graft donor cells, taken 360 days after TCRalphabeta/CD19-depleted stem cell transplant. Receptors were obtained from a male patient younger than 18 who had a stem cell transplant for acute myeloid leukemia, so the T cells may come from the graft donor.

The chain is built from TRBV28 and TRBJ1-1; 7 nucleotides match TRBD1. The CDR3 sequence is 14 residues long. The germline gives CDR1 MDHEN, CDR2 SYDVKM. The V segment lost 2 bases and the J segment 11 bases; nucleotides outside the gene matches: 11. The DNA for the CDR3 is TGTGCCAGCAGTTTAATAGGCAGGGGGGGAGAGGCTTTCTTT. Amino acid sequence: CASSLIGRGGEAFF.

This chain links TRBV20-1 with TRBJ2-7; TRBD1 might be the D (6 bases). Trimming left V 5 bases short and J 2 bases short, with 19 bases between. Germline CDR1 DFQATT, CDR2 SNEGSKA (reference sequence). The CDR3 consists of 15 residues. The CDR3 region is CSASSARGIAYEQYF. CDR3 nucleotide sequence: TGCAGTGCTTCCTCAGCAAGGGGGATTGCCTACGAGCAGTACTTC.

This chain joins TRBV28 and TRBJ1-5; TRBD1 might be the D (5 bases). In germline, CDR1 is MDHEN, CDR2 SYDVKM. The CDR3 is made up of 17 amino acids. The germline V and J ends were trimmed by 3 bases and 6 bases, with 21 bases remaining between them. CDR3 nucleotide sequence: TGTGCCAGCAGTTTTGACGGGGCCTTCCTGCGGATTCAGCCCCAGCATTTT. This codes for CASSFDGAFLRIQPQHF.

V gene TRBV20-1 combines with J gene TRBJ2-1; 8 nucleotides agree with TRBD2. CDR1 and CDR2 (germline): DFQATT, SNEGSKA (reference sequence). CDR3 size: 16 residues. CDR3 sequence (DNA): TGCAGAGCCACCCAAGCTTCGGGAGGGCCATTAGATGAGCAGTTCTTC. It yields the protein CRATQASGGPLDEQFF.

This chain links TRBV28 with TRBJ1-2, with 9 bases fitting TRBD1. Germline CDR1 MDHEN, CDR2 SYDVKM. The CDR3 totals 21 residues. V was pared by 6 bases and J by 2 bases, with 25 bases of the junction left unmatched. CDR3 DNA sequence: TGTGCCAGCAGCGCCGGGACAGGGACATTTTTTGATTACCTACCCAACTATGGCTACACCTTC. It codes for CASSAGTGTFFDYLPNYGYTF.

The J gene is TRBJ1-2, the V gene TRBV6-2 or TRBV6-3, with no clear D. The V end was cut by 4 bases, the J end by 8 bases, with 17 bases between. This CDR3 is 14 amino acids long. From germline, CDR1 is MNHEY and CDR2 SVGEGT. Written as DNA, the CDR3 is TGTGCCAGCAGTTCCTCCGGGCCCCTGGGGGGCTACACCTTC. Translated: CASSSSGPLGGYTF.

This clonotype was found many times. The chain combines TRBV9 with TRBJ2-1, with a possible D match to TRBD2 (6 bases). Trimming cost V 4 bases and J 7 bases, with 15 bases left between them. This CDR3 comprises 14 residues. The germline V gene encodes CDR1 SGDLS and CDR2 YYNGEE. CDR3: CASSLRRAGNEQFF. The CDR3 DNA is TGTGCCAGCAGCCTCCGGAGGGCCGGGAATGAGCAGTTCTTC. The whole variable domain, filled in from reference TRBV9 and TRBJ2-1, reads DSGVTQTPKHLITATGQRVTLRCSPRSGDLSVYWYQQSLDQGLQFLIQYYNGEERAKGNILERFSAQQFPDLHSELNLSSLELGDSALYFCASSLRRAGNEQFFGPGTRLTVL.

The chain links TRBV5-1 to TRBJ2-1; 8 bases agree with TRBD2. Germline trimming cut 7 bases from V and 2 bases from J; bases unmatched to any gene: 11. The germline gives CDR1 SGHRS, CDR2 YFSETQ. The CDR3 totals 16 residues. The CDR3, as DNA: TGCGCCAGCCACATTACGCCGGGACTAGCCTACAATGAGCAGTTCTTC. Its translation: CASHITPGLAYNEQFF.

This clonotype was seen only a few times. The chain joins TRBV20-1 to TRBJ2-7; no firm D call. Trimming shortened V by 3 bases and J by 2 bases, and 8 bases separated the two germline ends. The CDR3 extends over 12 amino acids. CDR1 is DFQATT, CDR2 SNEGSKA, per germline (reference sequence). The DNA for the CDR3 is TGCAGTGCTAGGGGCGTAGCCTACGAGCAGTACTTC. It yields the protein CSARGVAYEQYF.